The clone carrying this TCR beta chain was observed at least ten times. Its matching antigen is unknown. This entry is derived from a study of regulatory T cells in long-lasting Graves disease. Study-level background: Prior antithyroid drug treatment in newly diagnosed Graves' patients lasted under 3 months. Study-wide points: Persistent Graves' patients showed a TCR diversity that was lower than that of newly diagnosed ones.

This CDR3 contains 15 residues. The V and J ends lost 5 bases and 5 bases, in that order; junction bases with no gene match: 9. The V gene's germline CDR1 is MDHEN and CDR2 SYDVKM. Construction of the TCR beta libraries employed iRepertoire HTBI primers in conjunction with Arm-PCR of CDR3 regions. Source study methods: Identification yielded 60 or so TRBV and approximately 13 TRBJ segments across samples. TCRdb re-analysed the multiplex PCR reads in MiXCR, keeping a single row per CDR3 protein. The V and J calls here are based on TCRdb, not the publication. The table includes approximately 540,000 distinct CDR3 sequences, about 12% detected once. The time point: newly diagnosed GD, antithyroid drugs for less than 3 months. PBMC-extracted RNA yielded the TCR library. This sample was also put to use in a study of T cells in Graves' hyperthyroidism and ophthalmopathy.

The specimen comprised peripheral blood mononuclear cells (PBMCs), sampled at new diagnosis, from a patient treated with antithyroid drugs. This receptor was identified in a woman in her twenties or thirties with Graves disease. The rearrangement uses TRBV28 and TRBJ2-5; 9 nucleotides match TRBD1. CDR3 amino acids: CASSDMGQGMETQYF. The CDR3 DNA follows: TGTGCCAGCAGTGATATGGGACAGGGAATGGAGACCCAGTACTTC.